Presented here are 11 T cell receptor beta chains from one specimen sequenced in a study of shared clonotypes between healthy human individuals. The table came from immunoSEQ multiplex PCR; TCRdb's copy has only in-frame clones and leaves some out. The table includes over 95,000 clones, about 63% detected once. Sequencing used memory CD8+ T cells sorted from blood. The subset is: CD45RO+ cells pooled with CCR7-negative TemRA cells. The receptors originated from a woman aged 30 to 39 in good health.

This clone has only a few counts. The chain links TRBV7-7 to TRBJ2-2; 7 positions agree with TRBD1. Germline lookup yields CDR1 SSHAT and CDR2 FNYEAQ (reference sequence). V lost 5 bases and J lost 3; bases outside the gene matches: 6. The length of the CDR3 is 15 residues. CDR3 DNA sequence: TGTGCCAGCAGCGTACAGGGGACGGACACCGGGGAGCTGTTTTTT. This codes for CASSVQGTDTGELFF.

The V gene is TRBV6-6, the J gene TRBJ2-5, with no clear D. CDR1 and CDR2 (germline): MNHNY, SVGAGI (reference sequence). This CDR3 contains 14 residues. Trimming removed 6 bases from V and 2 bases from J, with 13 bases in between. CDR3 sequence: CASSLDPPQETQYF. The CDR3 coding sequence is TGTGCCAGCAGCTTGGACCCTCCACAAGAGACCCAGTACTTC.

The J gene is TRBJ2-1, the V gene TRBV2, with D possibly being TRBD2 (5 bases). The CDR3 spans 14 residues. The V end lost 3 bases, the J end lost 9 bases, and 15 bases lay between the germline ends. Germline V CDR1 and CDR2: SNHLY, FYNNEI. The CDR3 protein is CASSDLFGKGEQFF. The CDR3 region has the DNA TGTGCCAGCAGTGACCTCTTCGGGAAGGGTGAGCAGTTCTTC.

This clone was recorded once. The V and J genes are TRBV10-3 and TRBJ2-7; D gene unclear. Trimming took 0 bases from V and 9 from J, leaving 12 bases between them. The CDR3 covers 13 residues. Looked up from germline, CDR1 is ENHRY and CDR2 is SYGVKD. The CDR3 nucleotides read TGTGCCATCAGTGAGTCGAGAGGAAGTGGGCAGTACTTC. It specifies CAISESRGSGQYF.

The V and J genes are TRBV13 and TRBJ1-1, with TRBD1 matching over 8 bases. Looked up from germline, CDR1 is PRHDT and CDR2 is FYEKMQ (reference sequence). The CDR3 contains 13 residues. The V gene end was trimmed by 5 bases and the J gene end by 5 bases; junction bases not matched to a gene: 4. CDR3 in amino acids: CASSVHRGTEAFF. The CDR3 DNA follows: TGTGCCAGCAGCGTTCACAGGGGGACTGAAGCTTTCTTT.

V usage is TRBV28 and J usage is TRBJ1-4; 12 bases map to TRBD1. The CDR3 runs to 16 residues. Germline V gives CDR1 MDHEN, CDR2 SYDVKM. J lost 2 bases, V lost 6 bases, and 4 bases had no gene match. CDR3 sequence: CASSRDRGLTNEKLFF. CDR3 bases: TGTGCCAGCAGCCGGGACAGGGGGCTTACTAATGAAAAACTGTTTTTT. Combining the CDR3 with reference TRBV28 and TRBJ1-4 gives the whole variable domain DVKVTQSSRYLVKRTGEKVFLECVQDMDHENMFWYRQDPGLGLRLIYFSYDVKMKEKGDIPEGYSVSREKKERFSLILESASTNQTSMYLCASSRDRGLTNEKLFFGSGTQLSVL.

The gene calls are TRBV14 and TRBJ2-5, with D possibly TRBD2 on 6 matching bases. Germline loops: CDR1 SGHDN, CDR2 FVKESK. The CDR3 is made up of 18 amino acids. V lost 4 bases to trimming and J lost 1 base, with 22 bases between them. The CDR3: CASSPQVVGRGVQETQYF. The CDR3 coding sequence is TGTGCCAGCAGCCCGCAAGTAGTGGGTCGCGGGGTCCAAGAGACCCAGTACTTC. Looking up the rest from reference TRBV14 and TRBJ2-5 gives the full variable domain: EAGVTQFPSHSVIEKGQTVTLRCDPISGHDNLYWYRRVMGKEIKFLLHFVKESKQDESGMPNNRFLAERTGGTYSTLKVQPAELEDSGVYFCASSPQVVGRGVQETQYFGPGTRLLVL.

This clone has more than one count but fewer than ten. V gene TRBV5-1 combines with J gene TRBJ1-2, with 11 bases lining up with TRBD1. The CDR3 spans 14 residues. Germline trimming cut 3 bases from V and 3 bases from J; bases unmatched to any gene: 1. Germline V gives CDR1 SGHRS, CDR2 YFSETQ. The CDR3 loop is CASSWTGGDYGYTF. CDR3 coding DNA: TGCGCCAGCAGCTGGACAGGGGGCGACTATGGCTACACCTTC.

The V and J genes are TRBV25-1 and TRBJ1-4, with a tentative D call TRBD1 (6 bases). V was trimmed by 2 bases and J by 3 bases, leaving 13 bases between them. The V gene's germline CDR1 is MGHDK and CDR2 SYGVNS. This CDR3 is built from 16 residues. The CDR3 protein is CASSEPRTEPNEKLFF. The CDR3 DNA reads TGTGCCAGCAGTGAACCCCGGACAGAGCCTAATGAAAAACTGTTTTTT.

The chain joins TRBV28 to TRBJ1-1; tentatively, D is TRBD1 (5 bases). With 3 bases removed from V and 0 bases from J, the gap between germline ends came to 8 bases. CDR1 and CDR2 from the germline V gene are MDHEN and SYDVKM. CDR3 length: 14 amino acids. The CDR3 sequence: CASSLNRMNTEAFF. In DNA, the CDR3 is TGTGCCAGCAGTTTGAACAGGATGAACACTGAAGCTTTCTTT.

The table lists this clone with a few counts. V is TRBV19 and J is TRBJ1-5; D uncertain. Trimming pared 3 bases from V and 3 bases from J, leaving 12 bases between. Germline V gives CDR1 LNHDA, CDR2 SQIVND (reference sequence). The CDR3 extends over 15 amino acids. The CDR3 sequence is CASSIWAGDNQPQHF. The CDR3, as DNA: TGTGCCAGTAGTATTTGGGCGGGAGACAATCAGCCCCAGCATTTT.